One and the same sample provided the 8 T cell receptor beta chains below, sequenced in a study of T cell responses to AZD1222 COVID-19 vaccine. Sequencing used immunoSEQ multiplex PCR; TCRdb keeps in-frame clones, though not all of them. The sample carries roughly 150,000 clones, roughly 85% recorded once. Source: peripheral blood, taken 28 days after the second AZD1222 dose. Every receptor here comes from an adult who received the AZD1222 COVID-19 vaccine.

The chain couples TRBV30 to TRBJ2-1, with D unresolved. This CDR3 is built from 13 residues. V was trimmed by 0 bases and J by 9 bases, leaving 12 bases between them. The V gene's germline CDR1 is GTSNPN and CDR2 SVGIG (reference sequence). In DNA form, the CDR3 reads TGTGCCTGGAGTGTACAAAAGGGAACTGAGCAGTTCTTC. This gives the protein CAWSVQKGTEQFF.

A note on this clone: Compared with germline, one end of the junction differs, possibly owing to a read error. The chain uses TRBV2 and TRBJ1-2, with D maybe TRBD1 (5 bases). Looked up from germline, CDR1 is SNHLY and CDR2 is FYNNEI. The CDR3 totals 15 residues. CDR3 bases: TGTGCCAGCAGGGAAGGGACCTCCCCTACTTATGGCTACACCTTC. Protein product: CASREGTSPTYGYTF.

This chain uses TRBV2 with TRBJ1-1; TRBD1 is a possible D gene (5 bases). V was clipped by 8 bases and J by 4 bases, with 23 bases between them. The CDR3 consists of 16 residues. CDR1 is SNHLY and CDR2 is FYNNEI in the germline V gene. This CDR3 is CASLRDRGAKGTEAFF. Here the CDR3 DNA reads TGTGCCAGCCTCCGAGACAGAGGCGCGAAGGGCACTGAAGCTTTCTTT.

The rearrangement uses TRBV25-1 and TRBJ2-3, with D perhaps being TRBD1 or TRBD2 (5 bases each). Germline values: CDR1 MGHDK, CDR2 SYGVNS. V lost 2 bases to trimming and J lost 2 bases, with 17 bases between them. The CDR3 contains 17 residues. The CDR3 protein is CASSETRLSGHTDTQYF. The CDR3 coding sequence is TGTGCCAGCAGTGAAACGCGTTTGAGCGGACACACAGATACGCAGTATTTT.

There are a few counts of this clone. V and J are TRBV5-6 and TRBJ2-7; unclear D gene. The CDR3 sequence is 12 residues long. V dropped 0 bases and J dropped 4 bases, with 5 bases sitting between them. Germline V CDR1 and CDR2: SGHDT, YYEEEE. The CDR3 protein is CASSLAEYEQYF. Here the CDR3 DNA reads TGTGCCAGCAGCTTGGCGGAGTACGAGCAGTACTTC.

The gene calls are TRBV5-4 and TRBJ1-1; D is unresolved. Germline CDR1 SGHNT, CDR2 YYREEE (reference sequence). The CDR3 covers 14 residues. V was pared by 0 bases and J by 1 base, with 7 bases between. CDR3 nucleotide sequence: TGTGCCAGCAGCTTGGAAGGAAGGAACACTGAAGCTTTCTTT. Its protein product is CASSLEGRNTEAFF.

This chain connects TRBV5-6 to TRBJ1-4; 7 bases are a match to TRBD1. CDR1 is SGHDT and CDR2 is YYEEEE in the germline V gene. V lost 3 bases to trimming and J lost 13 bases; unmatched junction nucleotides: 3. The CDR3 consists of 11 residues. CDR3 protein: CASSYDRVLFF. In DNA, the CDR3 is TGTGCCAGCAGCTACGACAGGGTACTGTTTTTT.

The CDR3 loop is CASSRDRDEQYF. In DNA, the CDR3 is TGCGCCAGCAGCCGAGACAGGGACGAGCAGTACTTC. The rearrangement joins TRBV4-3 to TRBJ2-7; 7 positions agree with TRBD1. Trimming at V came to 4 bases and at J to 5 bases, leaving 2 bases not matched to a gene. Germline values: CDR1 LGHNA, CDR2 YSLEER. CDR3 length equals 12 residues.